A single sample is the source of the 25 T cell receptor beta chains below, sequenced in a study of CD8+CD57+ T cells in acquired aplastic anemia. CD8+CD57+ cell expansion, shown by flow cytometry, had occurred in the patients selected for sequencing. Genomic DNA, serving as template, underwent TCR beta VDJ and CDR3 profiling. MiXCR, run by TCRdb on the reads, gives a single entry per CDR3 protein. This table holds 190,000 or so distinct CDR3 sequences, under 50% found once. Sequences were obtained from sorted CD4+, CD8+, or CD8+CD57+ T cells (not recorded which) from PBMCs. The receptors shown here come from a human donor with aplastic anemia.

For the CDR3, the DNA is TGCGCCAGCAGTGACGGTCTAAGTCCCTCGGAAGCTTTCTTT. Protein sequence: CASSDGLSPSEAFF. The chain joins TRBV10-2 to TRBJ1-1; no firm D call. V lost 3 bases and J lost 8, with 16 bases in between. Germline V gene data show CDR1 as WSHSY and CDR2 as SAAADI. This CDR3 has 14 residues.

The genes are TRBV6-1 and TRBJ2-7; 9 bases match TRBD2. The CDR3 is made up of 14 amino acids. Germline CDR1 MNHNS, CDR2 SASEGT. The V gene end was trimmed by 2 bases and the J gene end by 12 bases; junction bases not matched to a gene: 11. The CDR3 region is CASSESLASGILYF. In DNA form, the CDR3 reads TGTGCCAGCAGTGAAAGTTTGGCTAGCGGGATTCTGTACTTC.

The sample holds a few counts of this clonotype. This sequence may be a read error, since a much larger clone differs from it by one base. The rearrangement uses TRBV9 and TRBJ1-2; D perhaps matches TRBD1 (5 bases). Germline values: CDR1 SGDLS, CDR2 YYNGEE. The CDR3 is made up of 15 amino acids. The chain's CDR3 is CTSSVAGSGDYGYTF. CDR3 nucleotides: TGTACCAGCAGCGTAGCAGGGAGTGGAGACTATGGCTACACCTTC.

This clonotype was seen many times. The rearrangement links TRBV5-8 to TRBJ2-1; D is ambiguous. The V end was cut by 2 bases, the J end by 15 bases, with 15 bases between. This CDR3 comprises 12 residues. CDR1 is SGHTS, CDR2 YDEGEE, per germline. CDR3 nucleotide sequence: TGTGCCAGCAGCTTATCACAGTGGCATCGGTTCTTC. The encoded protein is CASSLSQWHRFF.

This CDR3 is CASSEGRRSYNEQFF. CDR3 bases: TGTGCCAGCAGTGAAGGGCGGCGATCCTACAATGAGCAGTTCTTC. The gene calls are TRBV2 and TRBJ2-1; D not certain. Trimming removed 1 base from V and 1 base from J, with 8 bases in between. Germline V gene sequence: CDR1 SNHLY, CDR2 FYNNEI. The CDR3 spans 15 residues.

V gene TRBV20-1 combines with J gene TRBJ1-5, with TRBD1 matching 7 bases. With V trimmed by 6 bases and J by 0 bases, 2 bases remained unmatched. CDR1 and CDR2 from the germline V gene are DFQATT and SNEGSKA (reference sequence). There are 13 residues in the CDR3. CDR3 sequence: CSAGGNSNQPQHF. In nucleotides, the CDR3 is TGCAGTGCAGGGGGCAATAGCAATCAGCCCCAGCATTTT.

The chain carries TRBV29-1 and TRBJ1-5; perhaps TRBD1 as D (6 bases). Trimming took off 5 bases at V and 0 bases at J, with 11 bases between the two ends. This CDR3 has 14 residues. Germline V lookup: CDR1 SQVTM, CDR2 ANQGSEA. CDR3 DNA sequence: TGCAGCGTTCGGGACATAGATAGCAATCAGCCCCAGCATTTT. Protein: CSVRDIDSNQPQHF.

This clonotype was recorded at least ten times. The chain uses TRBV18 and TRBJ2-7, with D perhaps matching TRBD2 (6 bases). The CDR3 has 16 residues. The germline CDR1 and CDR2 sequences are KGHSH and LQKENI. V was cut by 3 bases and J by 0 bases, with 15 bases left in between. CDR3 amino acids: CASSPLGLADSYEQYF. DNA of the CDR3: TGTGCCAGCTCACCCCTCGGTTTAGCGGACTCCTACGAGCAGTACTTC.

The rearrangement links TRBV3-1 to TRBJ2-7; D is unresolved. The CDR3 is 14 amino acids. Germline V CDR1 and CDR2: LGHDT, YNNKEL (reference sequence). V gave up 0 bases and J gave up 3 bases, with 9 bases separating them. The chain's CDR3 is CASSQEDYIYEQYF. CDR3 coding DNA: TGTGCCAGCAGCCAAGAAGATTACATCTACGAGCAGTACTTC.

In DNA form, the CDR3 reads TGTGCCAGTAGTATAGCTGGGGGAAGGGGGTATAATTCACCCCTCCACTTT. As protein: CASSIAGGRGYNSPLHF. The V gene is TRBV19, the J gene TRBJ1-6; TRBD1 might be the D (6 bases). The CDR3 loop spans 17 amino acids. Per the germline V gene, CDR1 is LNHDA and CDR2 is SQIVND (reference sequence). Trimming removed 1 base at V and 4 bases at J, with 14 bases between.

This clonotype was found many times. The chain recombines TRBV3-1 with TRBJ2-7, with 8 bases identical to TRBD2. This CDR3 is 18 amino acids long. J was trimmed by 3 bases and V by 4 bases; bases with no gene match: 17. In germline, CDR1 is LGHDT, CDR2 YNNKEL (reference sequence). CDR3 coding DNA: TGTGCCAGCAGCCCATGGTTGGCGGGAGGCGATTTAATCTACGAGCAGTACTTC. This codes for CASSPWLAGGDLIYEQYF.

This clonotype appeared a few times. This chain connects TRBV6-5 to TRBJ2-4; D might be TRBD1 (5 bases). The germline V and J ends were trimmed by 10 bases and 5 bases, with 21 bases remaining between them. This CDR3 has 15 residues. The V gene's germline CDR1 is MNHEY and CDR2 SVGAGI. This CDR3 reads CATLHSTENENIQYF. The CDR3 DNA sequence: TGTGCCACCTTGCATTCGACAGAGAATGAAAACATTCAGTACTTC.

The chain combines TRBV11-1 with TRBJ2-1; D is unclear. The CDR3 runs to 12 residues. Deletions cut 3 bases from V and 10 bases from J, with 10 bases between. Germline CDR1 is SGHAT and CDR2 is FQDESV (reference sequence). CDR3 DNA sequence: TGTGCCAGCAGCTTGAAAGGCTACGAGCAGTTCTTC. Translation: CASSLKGYEQFF.

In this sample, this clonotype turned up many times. The CDR3 loop reads CASRPEGLNSPLHF. For the CDR3, the DNA is TGCGCCAGCAGGCCCGAGGGTTTGAATTCACCCCTCCACTTT. The chain couples TRBV5-1 to TRBJ1-6; D unresolved. The CDR3 runs to 14 residues. Trimming shortened V by 5 bases and J by 7 bases, and 13 bases separated the two germline ends. CDR1 and CDR2 from the germline V gene are SGHRS and YFSETQ.

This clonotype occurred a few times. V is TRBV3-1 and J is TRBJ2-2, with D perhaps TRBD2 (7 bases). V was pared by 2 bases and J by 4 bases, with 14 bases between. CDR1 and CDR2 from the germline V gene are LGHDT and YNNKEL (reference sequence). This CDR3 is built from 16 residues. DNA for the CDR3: TGTGCCAGCAGCCAAAGGAGGGGGGGCTTCACCGGGGAGCTGTTTTTT. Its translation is CASSQRRGGFTGELFF.

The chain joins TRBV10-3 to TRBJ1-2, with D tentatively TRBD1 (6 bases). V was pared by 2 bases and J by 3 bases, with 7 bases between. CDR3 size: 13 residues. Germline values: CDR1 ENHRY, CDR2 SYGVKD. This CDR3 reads CAISETGYYGYTF. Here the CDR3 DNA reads TGTGCCATCAGTGAGACAGGGTACTATGGCTACACCTTC.

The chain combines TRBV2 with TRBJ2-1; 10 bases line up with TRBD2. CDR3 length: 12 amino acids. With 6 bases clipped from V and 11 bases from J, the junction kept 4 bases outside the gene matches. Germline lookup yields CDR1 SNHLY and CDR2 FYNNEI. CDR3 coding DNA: TGTGCCAGCAGGCCTAGCGGGGGAAAGCAGTTCTTC. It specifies CASRPSGGKQFF. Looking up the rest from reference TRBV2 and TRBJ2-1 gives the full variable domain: EPEVTQTPSHQVTQMGQEVILRCVPISNHLYFYWYRQILGQKVEFLVSFYNNEISEKSEIFDDQFSVERPDGSNFTLKIRSTKLEDSAMYFCASRPSGGKQFFGPGTRLTVL.

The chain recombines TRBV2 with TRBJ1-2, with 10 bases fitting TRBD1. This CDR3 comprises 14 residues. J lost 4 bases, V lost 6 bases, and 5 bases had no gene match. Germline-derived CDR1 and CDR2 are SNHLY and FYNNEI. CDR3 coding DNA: TGTGCCAGCAGGGAGAGGACAGGGGGCTATGGCTACACCTTC. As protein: CASRERTGGYGYTF.

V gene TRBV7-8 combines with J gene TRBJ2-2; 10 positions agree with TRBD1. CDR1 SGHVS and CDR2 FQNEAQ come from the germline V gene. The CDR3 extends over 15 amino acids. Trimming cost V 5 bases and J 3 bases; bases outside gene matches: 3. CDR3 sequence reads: CASSGTGVDTGELFF. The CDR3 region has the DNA TGTGCCAGCAGCGGGACAGGGGTCGACACCGGGGAGCTGTTTTTT.

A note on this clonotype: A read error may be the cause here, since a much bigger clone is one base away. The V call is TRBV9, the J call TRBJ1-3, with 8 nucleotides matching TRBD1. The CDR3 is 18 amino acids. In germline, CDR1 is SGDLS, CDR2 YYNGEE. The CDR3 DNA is TGCGCCAGCAGCCCTGGACAGGGCGCCTTACTCTCTGGAAGCACCATATATTTT. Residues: CASSPGQGALLSGSTIYF.

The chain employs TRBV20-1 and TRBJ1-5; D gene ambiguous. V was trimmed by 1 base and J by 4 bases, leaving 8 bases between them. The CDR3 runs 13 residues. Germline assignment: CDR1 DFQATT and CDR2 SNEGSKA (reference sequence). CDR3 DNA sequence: TGCAGTGCTAGAGGCGGAGAGAATCAGCCCCAGCATTTT. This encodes CSARGGENQPQHF.

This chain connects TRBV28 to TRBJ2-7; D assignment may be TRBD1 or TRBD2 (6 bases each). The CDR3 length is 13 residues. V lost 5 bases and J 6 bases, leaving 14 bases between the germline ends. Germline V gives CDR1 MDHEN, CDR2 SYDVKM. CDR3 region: CASSLGGGREQYF. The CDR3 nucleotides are TGTGCCAGCAGTCTAGGGGGAGGACGCGAGCAGTACTTC.

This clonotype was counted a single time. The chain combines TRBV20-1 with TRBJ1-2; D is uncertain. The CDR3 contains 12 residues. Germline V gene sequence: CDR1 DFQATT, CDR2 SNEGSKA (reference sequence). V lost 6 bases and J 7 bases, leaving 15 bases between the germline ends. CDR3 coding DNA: TGCAGTGCCCAGACAAGTCTGGGTGGCTACACCTTC. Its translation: CSAQTSLGGYTF.

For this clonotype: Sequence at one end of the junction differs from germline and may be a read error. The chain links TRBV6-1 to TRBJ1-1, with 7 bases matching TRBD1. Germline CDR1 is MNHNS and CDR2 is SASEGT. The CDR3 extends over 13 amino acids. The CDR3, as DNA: TGTGCCAGCAGGAACAGGGGATTTGCTGAAGCTCTCTTT. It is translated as CASRNRGFAEALF.

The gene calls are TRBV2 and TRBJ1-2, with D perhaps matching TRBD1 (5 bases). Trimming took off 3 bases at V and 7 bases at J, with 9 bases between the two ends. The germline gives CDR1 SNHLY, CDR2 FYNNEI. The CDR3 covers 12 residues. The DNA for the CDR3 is TGTGCCAGCAGTGAGACGGGGGTTGGCTACACCTTC. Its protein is CASSETGVGYTF.